These 14 T cell receptor beta chains share one sample of origin, sequenced in a study of memory CD4+ T cells and cytomegalovirus serostatus. The repertoire was sequenced with immunoSEQ multiplex PCR; TCRdb's copy has only in-frame clones and lacks some. The sample carries about 64,000 clones, 70% to 80% recorded once. The sort gate was single viable CD3+CD4+CD8-CD45RO+ cells for memory CD4+ T cells. Sequenced input: memory CD4+ T cells from blood. The source of these receptors is an adult in good health and CMV-seronegative.

Only one count was recorded for this clone. V and J are TRBV7-3 and TRBJ2-1, with D possibly being TRBD1 (5 bases). Trimming shortened V by 5 bases and J by 4 bases, and 15 bases separated the two germline ends. From germline, CDR1 is SGHTA and CDR2 FQGTGA. The CDR3 has 15 residues. CDR3 loop: CASSPQGGSYNEQFF. The CDR3 bases are TGTGCCAGCAGCCCCCAGGGCGGCTCTTACAATGAGCAGTTCTTC.

This sequence joins TRBV28 and TRBJ2-7; 9 nucleotides agree with TRBD2. Germline CDR1 reads MDHEN; CDR2 reads SYDVKM. J gave up 5 bases and V 3 bases, and 5 bases lay outside the gene matches. This CDR3 has 14 residues. The CDR3 DNA sequence: TGTGCCAGCAGTTTCGTCGGCGGGAGGGACGAGCAGTACTTC. Translated: CASSFVGGRDEQYF.

The chain uses TRBV30 and TRBJ2-3, with TRBD1 matching over 8 bases. The V and J ends lost 8 bases and 2 bases, in that order; junction bases with no gene match: 3. The germline CDR1 and CDR2 sequences are GTSNPN and SVGIG (reference sequence). The CDR3 consists of 12 residues. The CDR3 DNA reads as TGTGCCGGGACAGGTGACACAGATACGCAGTATTTT. This gives the protein CAGTGDTDTQYF. Using reference TRBV30 and TRBJ2-3 for the parts outside the CDR3, the full variable domain is SQTIHQWPATLVQPVGSPLSLECTVEGTSNPNLYWYRQAAGRGLQLLFYSVGIGQISSEVPQNLSASRPQDRQFILSSKKLLLSDSGFYLCAGTGDTDTQYFGPGTRLTVL.

The V and J genes are TRBV6-5 and TRBJ2-7, with 8 bases that match TRBD1. Germline CDR1 is MNHEY and CDR2 is SVGAGI. This CDR3 has 12 amino acids. With V trimmed by 5 bases and J by 6 bases, 3 bases remained unmatched. CDR3: CASSDRGGEQYF. CDR3 in DNA: TGTGCCAGCAGTGACAGGGGTGGCGAGCAGTACTTC.

The chain carries TRBV5-6 and TRBJ2-7; D is perhaps TRBD1 (6 bases). The CDR3 length is 15 residues. Germline CDR1 SGHDT, CDR2 YYEEEE. The V end lost 5 bases, the J end lost 1 base, and 16 bases lay between the germline ends. CDR3 bases: TGTGCCAGCAGTTATACCGGGACATCTTCCTACGAGCAGTACTTC. It codes for CASSYTGTSSYEQYF.

This clone was observed once. The V call is TRBV11-1, the J call TRBJ1-2; D gene ambiguous. Germline values: CDR1 SGHAT, CDR2 FQDESV (reference sequence). Trimming cost V 1 base and J 7 bases, with 19 bases left between them. The CDR3 has 16 amino acids. The CDR3 nucleotides are TGTGCCAGCAGCTTAGGGCCCGAGGGAGACCCTCTTGGCTACACCTTC. This codes for CASSLGPEGDPLGYTF.

The chain links TRBV4-1 to TRBJ2-2; 14 bases map to TRBD2. V lost 4 bases and J lost 4; bases outside the gene matches: 8. This CDR3 is built from 18 residues. Germline-derived CDR1 and CDR2 are MGHRA and YSYEKL. CDR3 sequence: CASSLRGLAGGSTGELFF. The DNA for the CDR3 is TGCGCCAGCAGCCTCCGCGGACTAGCGGGAGGAAGCACCGGGGAGCTGTTTTTT.

This chain connects TRBV25-1 to TRBJ1-1; unclear D gene. The CDR3 runs to 14 residues. V lost 2 bases and J lost 7, with 14 bases in between. In germline, CDR1 is MGHDK, CDR2 SYGVNS. In nucleotides, the CDR3 is TGTGCCAGCAGTGAACACAATAACCAGATTGAAGCTTTCTTT. It encodes CASSEHNNQIEAFF.

The rearrangement links TRBV9 to TRBJ2-3; 14 nucleotides align to TRBD2. V lost 3 bases and J lost 7; bases outside the gene matches: 4. The V gene's germline CDR1 is SGDLS and CDR2 YYNGEE. The length of the CDR3 is 15 residues. The CDR3 region has the DNA TGTGCCAGCAGCGCGGGACTAGCGGGGGCCTATACGCAGTATTTT. Amino acids: CASSAGLAGAYTQYF.

The sample holds one count of this clone. The rearrangement links TRBV6-1 to TRBJ1-5; 8 positions match TRBD1. CDR1 is MNHNS, CDR2 SASEGT, per germline. The V and J ends lost 6 bases and 5 bases, in that order; junction bases with no gene match: 6. The CDR3 loop spans 14 amino acids. CDR3 DNA sequence: TGTGCCAGCAGGGACGGGACAGGTTATCAGCCCCAGCATTTT. It yields the protein CASRDGTGYQPQHF.

This chain connects TRBV7-3 to TRBJ2-3; D is unresolved. Germline CDR1 is SGHTA and CDR2 is FQGTGA. V gave up 5 bases and J gave up 4 bases, with 10 bases separating them. This CDR3 comprises 13 residues. CDR3: CASSPTGPDTQYF. CDR3 nucleotide sequence: TGTGCCAGCAGCCCCACCGGCCCAGATACGCAGTATTTT.

J is TRBJ1-2 and V is TRBV19, with a tentative D call TRBD1 (6 bases). V shed 4 bases and J shed 3 bases, with 21 bases lying between them. From germline, CDR1 is LNHDA and CDR2 SQIVND (reference sequence). The CDR3 extends over 17 amino acids. CDR3 protein: CASSKDSYLRTDYGYTF. CDR3 in DNA: TGTGCCAGTAGTAAGGACAGCTACCTCCGGACGGACTATGGCTACACCTTC.

The chain combines TRBV30 with TRBJ1-5; no definite D call. V dropped 2 bases and J dropped 6 bases, with 11 bases sitting between them. Germline V lookup: CDR1 GTSNPN, CDR2 SVGIG (reference sequence). The CDR3 length is 13 residues. The DNA of the CDR3 is TGTGCCTGGAGTTCTGACATGATTCAGCCCCAGCATTTT. Residues: CAWSSDMIQPQHF.

This chain joins TRBV10-3 and TRBJ1-1; D unresolved. V gave up 4 bases and J gave up 1 base, with 10 bases separating them. Per the germline V gene, CDR1 is ENHRY and CDR2 is SYGVKD. CDR3 length: 14 amino acids. This chain's CDR3 is CAISGRGKNTEAFF. CDR3 in DNA: TGTGCCATCAGTGGACGGGGAAAGAACACTGAAGCTTTCTTT.